This T cell receptor (beta chain) was obtained from a study of type 1 regulatory T cells. TCRdb re-called the reads through MiXCR, storing one row per CDR3 protein. The data show fewer than 5,500 distinct CDR3 sequences, with around 26% seen just once and about 36% held by the top ten. This clonotype has at least ten counts. The target antigen is unknown. V lost 7 bases and J lost 0, with 19 bases in between. Germline V CDR1 and CDR2: LNHDA, SQIVND (reference sequence). The length of the CDR3 is 18 residues. General observations from the study: Type 1 regulatory T cells had a more restricted TCR repertoire than non-type 1 regulatory T cells.

The sequencing input was cultured type 1 regulatory T (Tr1) cells, either the whole culture or a sorted fraction (not recorded which). The chain joins TRBV19 to TRBJ1-6, with D possibly matching TRBD1 (5 bases). This receptor was identified in a human donor in good health. The DNA for the CDR3 is TGTGCCAGTACCGATTCGCAGGGACTGAGCTCCTATAATTCACCCCTCCACTTT. Amino acids: CASTDSQGLSSYNSPLHF.